These 20 T cell receptor beta chains were sequenced from one sample in a study of cytomegalovirus exposure and HLA in healthy donors. Libraries were prepared by immunoSEQ multiplex PCR; TCRdb keeps only in-frame clonotypes and omits some of them. This table has tens of thousands of clones, roughly 93% appearing once. The sequencing input was PBMCs. The source is a man between 18 and 29 years old in good health and CMV-seronegative.

The gene calls are TRBV7-9 and TRBJ2-3, with 7 bases aligning to TRBD2. Per germline, CDR1 SEHNR and CDR2 FQNEAQ (reference sequence). The CDR3 is 14 residues long. The junction had 3 bases not matched to a gene; V was cut back by 0 bases and J by 6 bases. The CDR3 loop is CASSLALTSDTQYF. The CDR3 DNA follows: TGTGCCAGCAGCTTAGCATTGACTAGCGATACGCAGTATTTT.

The V call is TRBV18, the J call TRBJ2-7; D is undetermined. CDR3 size: 12 residues. With 3 bases removed from V and 5 bases from J, the gap between germline ends came to 8 bases. Germline V gene lookup returns CDR1 KGHSH and CDR2 LQKENI. CDR3 bases: TGTGCCAGCTCACCGACTCTGAACGAGCAGTACTTC. Translation: CASSPTLNEQYF.

This chain connects TRBV5-5 to TRBJ2-1; 10 bases match TRBD1. V was pared by 4 bases and J by 9 bases, with 10 bases of the junction left unmatched. The CDR3 runs 15 residues. Germline V gene data show CDR1 as SGHKS and CDR2 as YYEKEE (reference sequence). CDR3 DNA: TGTGCCAGCAGCAGCAGGGACAGGGGAATGGGTGAGCAGTTCTTC. It is translated as CASSSRDRGMGEQFF.

The rearrangement uses TRBV4-1 and TRBJ1-2; 9 bases line up with TRBD1. With 2 bases clipped from V and 8 bases from J, the junction kept 3 bases outside the gene matches. Germline lookup yields CDR1 MGHRA and CDR2 YSYEKL. This CDR3 has 13 residues. CDR3 residues: CASSQTGGAGYTF. CDR3 nucleotides: TGCGCCAGCAGCCAAACAGGGGGCGCCGGCTACACCTTC.

The CDR3: CASSFLARETQYF. CDR3 DNA sequence: TGCGCCAGCAGCTTCCTAGCGCGGGAGACCCAGTACTTC. The chain uses TRBV5-1 and TRBJ2-5; the D gene is possibly TRBD2 (6 bases). In germline, CDR1 is SGHRS, CDR2 YFSETQ. The CDR3 extends over 13 amino acids. V was trimmed by 2 bases and J by 5 bases, leaving 10 bases between them.

In this sample, this clone turned up once. This chain uses TRBV30 with TRBJ1-5, with TRBD1 matching 10 bases. J was trimmed by 7 bases and V by 4 bases; bases with no gene match: 10. The CDR3 spans 15 residues. Germline V gene lookup returns CDR1 GTSNPN and CDR2 SVGIG (reference sequence). CDR3 nucleotide sequence: TGTGCCTGGACGCCCGGGACAGGGGTGCGACAGCCCCAGCATTTT. Translation gives CAWTPGTGVRQPQHF.

CDR3 residues: CASSSNLRPPDTQYF. CDR3 DNA sequence: TGTGCCAGCAGCTCGAATCTACGTCCTCCCGATACGCAGTATTTT. The V call is TRBV7-9, the J call TRBJ2-3, with D uncertain. The CDR3 runs to 15 residues. Germline CDR1 reads SEHNR; CDR2 reads FQNEAQ (reference sequence). V lost 4 bases and J lost 6, with 17 bases in between.

In its sample, this clone was seen once. J is TRBJ1-2 and V is TRBV2, with D tentatively TRBD1 (6 bases). Germline V lookup: CDR1 SNHLY, CDR2 FYNNEI. Trimming shortened V by 7 bases and J by 3 bases, and 18 bases separated the two germline ends. The CDR3 is made up of 15 amino acids. CDR3 sequence reads: CASTHPGQDHYGYTF. In nucleotides, the CDR3 is TGTGCCAGCACGCATCCGGGACAAGACCACTATGGCTACACCTTC.

This chain links TRBV4-1 with TRBJ1-2; D gene unclear. The CDR3 extends over 15 amino acids. V lost 1 base and J 2 bases, leaving 11 bases between the germline ends. Germline CDR1 is MGHRA and CDR2 is YSYEKL. The CDR3 region is CASSQAPGENYGYTF. The CDR3 nucleotides are TGCGCCAGCAGCCAAGCCCCGGGAGAAAACTATGGCTACACCTTC.

This chain uses TRBV14 with TRBJ2-3; TRBD2 might be the D (5 bases). This CDR3 has 14 residues. The germline CDR1 and CDR2 sequences are SGHDN and FVKESK. The V end lost 3 bases, the J end lost 1 base, and 8 bases lay between the germline ends. CDR3 nucleotide sequence: TGTGCCAGCAGCCAGTGGGAGCGCACAGATACGCAGTATTTT. It encodes CASSQWERTDTQYF.

The rearrangement joins TRBV6-1 to TRBJ2-5, with D possibly matching TRBD2 (5 bases). The germline V and J ends were trimmed by 2 bases and 4 bases, with 17 bases remaining between them. The CDR3 contains 16 residues. Germline CDR1 reads MNHNS; CDR2 reads SASEGT. CDR3 nucleotide sequence: TGTGCCAGCAGTGAAATTGGGAGCGTAGGACTAGAGACCCAGTACTTC. As protein: CASSEIGSVGLETQYF.

V and J are TRBV6-6 and TRBJ1-2; tentative D call: TRBD1 (6 bases). Trimming removed 6 bases at V and 6 bases at J, with 17 bases between. Looked up from germline, CDR1 is MNHNY and CDR2 is SVGAGI (reference sequence). The CDR3 length is 14 residues. The CDR3 here is CASRPAGTYDGYTF. The CDR3 DNA sequence: TGTGCCAGCAGACCAGCTGGGACATACGATGGCTACACCTTC.

J is TRBJ1-5 and V is TRBV19, with 7 bases matching TRBD1. V dropped 4 bases and J dropped 0; count of bases not matched to a gene: 9. CDR3 size: 17 residues. Germline values: CDR1 LNHDA, CDR2 SQIVND (reference sequence). CDR3: CASSKKTGILSNQPQHF. DNA for the CDR3: TGTGCCAGTAGTAAGAAGACAGGGATCCTTAGCAATCAGCCCCAGCATTTT.

The chain recombines TRBV7-9 with TRBJ2-7; 9 bases line up with TRBD1. Germline lookup yields CDR1 SEHNR and CDR2 FQNEAQ (reference sequence). After removal of 5 bases from V and 2 bases from J, the junction contained 4 bases not matched to a gene. The CDR3 is 14 amino acids. The CDR3 here is CASSGQGRTYEQYF. In DNA, the CDR3 is TGTGCCAGCAGCGGACAGGGGAGGACCTACGAGCAGTACTTC.

This chain joins TRBV6-5 and TRBJ1-4, with a tentative D call TRBD1 (5 bases). Germline values: CDR1 MNHEY, CDR2 SVGAGI. V was clipped by 0 bases and J by 11 bases, with 13 bases between them. The CDR3 covers 14 residues. The CDR3 reads CASSYSLTAPKLFF. The CDR3 nucleotides read TGTGCCAGCAGTTACTCGTTGACAGCTCCCAAACTGTTTTTT.

The V gene is TRBV19, the J gene TRBJ2-7; D uncertain. V lost 3 bases to trimming and J lost 2 bases, with 8 bases between them. Germline V gene lookup returns CDR1 LNHDA and CDR2 SQIVND (reference sequence). The CDR3 loop spans 13 amino acids. CDR3 sequence reads: CASSITETYEQYF. CDR3 in DNA: TGTGCCAGTAGTATTACGGAGACCTACGAGCAGTACTTC.

J is TRBJ2-7 and V is TRBV2; tentative D call: TRBD1 (6 bases). V lost 7 bases to trimming and J lost 5 bases, with 12 bases between them. Germline assignment: CDR1 SNHLY and CDR2 FYNNEI. The CDR3 consists of 12 residues. This chain's CDR3 is CASIEQGDEQYF. The CDR3 DNA follows: TGTGCCAGCATCGAACAGGGCGACGAGCAGTACTTC.

The chain is built from TRBV2 and TRBJ2-7; 10 nucleotides match TRBD2. With V trimmed by 2 bases and J by 1 base, 2 bases remained unmatched. CDR3 length equals 15 residues. The germline V gene encodes CDR1 SNHLY and CDR2 FYNNEI. CDR3 sequence reads: CASSETSGISYEQYF. The CDR3 region has the DNA TGTGCCAGCAGTGAAACTAGCGGGATTTCCTACGAGCAGTACTTC.

The chain employs TRBV9 and TRBJ2-1; D call uncertain. CDR3 length: 14 amino acids. Trimming removed 0 bases from V and 5 bases from J, with 9 bases in between. CDR1 and CDR2 from the germline V gene are SGDLS and YYNGEE. The DNA for the CDR3 is TGTGCCAGCAGCGTAGTTACACAAGACAATGAGCAGTTCTTC. Protein product: CASSVVTQDNEQFF. The full variable domain, completed using reference TRBV9 and TRBJ2-1, is DSGVTQTPKHLITATGQRVTLRCSPRSGDLSVYWYQQSLDQGLQFLIQYYNGEERAKGNILERFSAQQFPDLHSELNLSSLELGDSALYFCASSVVTQDNEQFFGPGTRLTVL.

The genes are TRBV7-9 and TRBJ2-3; the D gene is possibly TRBD2 (6 bases). Per the germline V gene, CDR1 is SEHNR and CDR2 is FQNEAQ (reference sequence). CDR3 length: 14 residues. Trimming stripped 1 base from V and 4 bases from J, with 9 bases between. CDR3 protein: CASSLEGGPDTQYF. For the CDR3, the DNA is TGTGCCAGCAGCTTAGAAGGAGGGCCAGATACGCAGTATTTT.